This T cell receptor (beta chain) was captured in a study of blood T cell repertoires in COVID-19. Whole-study context: The samples span acute and convalescent COVID-19 from the United States, Italy and Spain. T cells, B-cell-depleted T cells, or PBMCs supplied cDNA or gDNA.

Germline-derived CDR1 and CDR2 are GTSNPN and SVGIG (reference sequence). There are 14 residues in the CDR3. J lost 7 bases, V lost 3 bases, and 6 bases had no gene match. Per the authors' pipeline: Reference gene primer amplification gave estimated nucleated cell counts. Assay used: immunoSEQ multiplex PCR; TCRdb lists only in-frame clones, some missing. The V and J calls and clone size were taken over from that table, and D and trimming were inferred from the DNA. The table shows around 120,000 clones, with 70% to 80% occurring only once. This TCR came from a man in his 70s with acute or convalescent COVID-19. The chain couples TRBV30 to TRBJ2-2, with 9 positions matching TRBD1. Sequenced sample: peripheral blood. CDR3 DNA sequence: TGTGCCTGGAGAAACAGGGGGCAGGGCGGGGAGCTGTTTTTT. Its translation: CAWRNRGQGGELFF.